Each of the 21 T cell receptor beta chains below was sequenced from the same sample in a study of blood T cell repertoires in COVID-19. Measured with immunoSEQ multiplex PCR; TCRdb has only the in-frame clones, and not every one. The sample lists about 64,000 clones, 85% to 90% occurring once. The sample was peripheral blood. These receptors all stem from a man aged 50-59 years with active COVID-19.

This clone has a handful of counts. The rearrangement links TRBV5-1 to TRBJ1-4, with a weak D call TRBD1 (6 bases). The CDR3 loop spans 15 amino acids. Germline V CDR1 and CDR2: SGHRS, YFSETQ. Trimming took off 0 bases at V and 6 bases at J, with 12 bases between the two ends. The CDR3, as DNA: TGCGCCAGCAGCTTGGAAGGGGGTGCTGATGAAAAACTGTTTTTT. Encoded protein: CASSLEGGADEKLFF.

The rearrangement links TRBV5-1 to TRBJ2-3; 9 bases map to TRBD2. The CDR3 loop spans 14 amino acids. V lost 7 bases, J lost 6 bases, and 9 bases stayed unmatched. CDR1 is SGHRS, CDR2 YFSETQ, per germline. The CDR3 sequence: CASALSGGGDTQYF. The CDR3 DNA follows: TGCGCCAGCGCCCTTAGCGGGGGAGGGGATACGCAGTATTTT.

The genes are TRBV7-3 and TRBJ2-2, with 10 bases aligning to TRBD2. V lost 2 bases and J lost 5; bases outside the gene matches: 14. The germline gives CDR1 SGHTA, CDR2 FQGTGA. The CDR3 covers 19 residues. The CDR3: CASSLVASGSGTGTGELFF. DNA of the CDR3: TGTGCCAGCAGCTTAGTGGCTAGCGGGAGTGGAACGGGGACCGGGGAGCTGTTTTTT.

With respect to this clone: Different DNA sequences within this sample yield the same CDR3. The chain has TRBV6-2 or TRBV6-3 and TRBJ2-7; maybe TRBD2 (6 bases). The length of the CDR3 is 15 residues. The germline CDR1 and CDR2 sequences are MNHEY and SVGEGT. The V gene lost 4 bases and the J gene lost 2 bases, with 15 bases spanning the gap. The CDR3: CASSSPSGSPYEQYF. CDR3 DNA sequence: TGTGCCAGCAGTTCTCCAAGCGGGTCACCCTACGAGCAGTACTTC.

This rearrangement joins TRBV21-1 to TRBJ2-5; the table's D call TRBD1 went unverified against the DNA. TRBV21-1 represents a pseudogene. The CDR3 extends over 16 amino acids. Here the CDR3 DNA reads TGTGCCAGCAGCGCACCGGGACAGGAGTACCAAGAGACCCAGTACTTC. Translation gives CASSAPGQEYQETQYF.

V gene TRBV10-3 combines with J gene TRBJ2-3; 7 bases are shared with TRBD2. The V segment lost 2 bases and the J segment 0 bases; nucleotides outside the gene matches: 8. Germline loops: CDR1 ENHRY, CDR2 SYGVKD. The CDR3 contains 17 residues. This chain's CDR3 is CAISEIKLAASTDTQYF. The DNA for the CDR3 is TGTGCCATCAGTGAGATAAAGCTAGCGGCTAGCACAGATACGCAGTATTTT.

This chain joins TRBV19 and TRBJ1-5; D perhaps matches TRBD1 (5 bases). CDR1 LNHDA and CDR2 SQIVND come from the germline V gene (reference sequence). V lost 4 bases, J lost 2 bases, and 18 bases lay in between. CDR3 length: 17 residues. The CDR3 coding sequence is TGTGCCAGTAGTACCGACTTGACAGTCTGGGGCAATCAGCCCCAGCATTTT. It encodes CASSTDLTVWGNQPQHF.

V and J are TRBV19 and TRBJ1-3; D possibly corresponds to TRBD1 (6 bases). V dropped 6 bases and J dropped 3 bases, with 15 bases sitting between them. From germline, CDR1 is LNHDA and CDR2 SQIVND (reference sequence). There are 15 residues in the CDR3. CDR3 protein: CASRSQGSSGNTIYF. In DNA form, the CDR3 reads TGTGCCAGTAGATCTCAGGGGAGTAGTGGAAACACCATATATTTT.

The rearrangement links TRBV11-2 to TRBJ2-5, with 8 positions matching TRBD2. Germline CDR1 and CDR2: SGHAT and FQNNGV. V was pared by 1 base and J by 7 bases, with 8 bases of the junction left unmatched. The length of the CDR3 is 15 residues. The CDR3 loop is CASSLVAGFLGTQYF. CDR3 nucleotides: TGTGCCAGCAGCTTAGTAGCGGGGTTTTTGGGGACCCAGTACTTC.

The chain uses TRBV10-2 and TRBJ2-5; no reliable D call. Germline V lookup: CDR1 WSHSY, CDR2 SAAADI. The CDR3 length is 13 residues. Trimming shortened V by 0 bases and J by 4 bases, and 6 bases separated the two germline ends. This CDR3 is CASSESTAETQYF. In nucleotides, the CDR3 is TGCGCCAGCAGTGAGTCAACTGCAGAGACCCAGTACTTC.

V is TRBV7-2 and J is TRBJ2-1; TRBD1 matches at 9 bases. The V gene end was trimmed by 4 bases and the J gene end by 2 bases; junction bases not matched to a gene: 3. The CDR3 has 15 amino acids. CDR1 is SGHTA and CDR2 is FQGNSA in the germline V gene. The CDR3: CASSYGQGPYNEQFF. DNA for the CDR3: TGTGCCAGCAGCTACGGACAGGGGCCCTACAATGAGCAGTTCTTC. The full variable domain, in which reference TRBV7-2 and TRBJ2-1 provide the parts outside the CDR3, is GAGVSQSPSNKVTEKGKDVELRCDPISGHTALYWYRQSLGQGLEFLIYFQGNSAPDKSGLPSDRFSAERTGGSVSTLTIQRTQQEDSAVYLCASSYGQGPYNEQFFGPGTRLTVL.

This clone was observed a few times. The rearrangement uses TRBV18 and TRBJ2-7, with 13 bases matching TRBD2. The CDR3 is made up of 16 amino acids. The germline V gene encodes CDR1 KGHSH and CDR2 LQKENI. V was clipped by 4 bases and J by 7 bases; unmatched bases: 10. This CDR3 reads CASSLSPPGLAGEQYF. CDR3 coding DNA: TGTGCCAGCTCACTATCCCCGCCGGGACTAGCGGGAGAGCAGTACTTC.

A single count supports this clone. V is TRBV5-1 and J is TRBJ1-5; D perhaps matches TRBD1 (6 bases). Germline-derived CDR1 and CDR2 are SGHRS and YFSETQ. The V end was cut by 9 bases, the J end by 6 bases, with 16 bases between. This CDR3 has 13 residues. The CDR3, as DNA: TGCGCCACCCAGATAGGGGGGGTTCAGCCCCAGCATTTT. Protein sequence: CATQIGGVQPQHF.

This rearrangement joins TRBV12-2 to TRBJ2-1; the D call of TRBD2 is as the table states it, not checked on the DNA. TRBV12-2 is flagged as a pseudogene. The CDR3 sequence is 18 residues long. The CDR3 loop reads CASRLGDGIRVSYNEQFF. Written as DNA, the CDR3 is TGTGCAAGTCGCTTAGGTGACGGGATCCGGGTGTCCTACAATGAGCAGTTCTTC.

The chain recombines TRBV2 with TRBJ1-1, with D perhaps TRBD1 (5 bases). The V gene lost 3 bases and the J gene lost 5 bases, with 13 bases spanning the gap. The CDR3 length is 14 residues. Germline V gives CDR1 SNHLY, CDR2 FYNNEI. CDR3 sequence reads: CASSEDGGGTEAFF. In DNA form, the CDR3 reads TGTGCCAGCAGTGAGGACGGGGGAGGGACTGAAGCTTTCTTT.

The chain links TRBV10-3 to TRBJ1-1; a possible D gene is TRBD1 (6 bases). The CDR3 is 15 residues long. From germline, CDR1 is ENHRY and CDR2 SYGVKD. Trimming stripped 11 bases from V and 2 bases from J, with 21 bases between. The CDR3 DNA follows: TGTGCCGACCGGGTGGAGACAGGCTTTAACACTGAAGCTTTCTTT. Encoded protein: CADRVETGFNTEAFF.

This clone appeared once. This sequence joins TRBV28 and TRBJ2-1, with D possibly being TRBD2 (6 bases). The CDR3 is 15 residues long. V lost 3 bases and J lost 0, with 9 bases in between. The germline gives CDR1 MDHEN, CDR2 SYDVKM. The DNA for the CDR3 is TGTGCCAGCAGTTTGGCGGGAAGCTCCTACAATGAGCAGTTCTTC. Amino acid sequence: CASSLAGSSYNEQFF. The full variable domain, in which reference TRBV28 and TRBJ2-1 provide the parts outside the CDR3, is DVKVTQSSRYLVKRTGEKVFLECVQDMDHENMFWYRQDPGLGLRLIYFSYDVKMKEKGDIPEGYSVSREKKERFSLILESASTNQTSMYLCASSLAGSSYNEQFFGPGTRLTVL.

The chain recombines TRBV5-8 with TRBJ2-3; the match to TRBD2 covers 9 bases. Germline assignment: CDR1 SGHTS and CDR2 YDEGEE. The CDR3 is made up of 18 amino acids. The V and J ends lost 0 bases and 4 bases, in that order; junction bases with no gene match: 12. The CDR3 protein is CASSLGSISGSVADTQYF. CDR3 coding DNA: TGTGCCAGCAGCTTGGGCAGTATTAGCGGGAGTGTCGCAGATACGCAGTATTTT.

The chain couples TRBV4-1 to TRBJ2-1; D not certain. The ends were cut back, 2 bases at V and 9 bases at J, with 14 bases in the middle. Per germline, CDR1 MGHRA and CDR2 YSYEKL. The length of the CDR3 is 14 residues. DNA of the CDR3: TGCGCCAGCAGCCAAAGCCACTTTTCCCCTGAGCAGTTCTTC. Amino acid sequence: CASSQSHFSPEQFF.

The V call is TRBV7-9, the J call TRBJ2-7; D is undetermined. Trimming cost V 0 bases and J 0 bases, with 9 bases left between them. The germline V gene has CDR1 SEHNR and CDR2 FQNEAQ (reference sequence). The CDR3 is made up of 15 amino acids. The CDR3 coding sequence is TGTGCCAGCAGCTTAGCCCCCAGAAACTCCTACGAGCAGTACTTC. This translates into CASSLAPRNSYEQYF.

The V gene is TRBV7-9, the J gene TRBJ2-5, with 9 bases that match TRBD1. Trimming removed 5 bases from V and 5 bases from J; junction bases left unmatched: 6. Germline-derived CDR1 and CDR2 are SEHNR and FQNEAQ (reference sequence). There are 14 residues in the CDR3. CDR3: CASSPGTGRETQYF. The CDR3, as DNA: TGTGCCAGCAGCCCCGGGACAGGGAGGGAGACCCAGTACTTC.